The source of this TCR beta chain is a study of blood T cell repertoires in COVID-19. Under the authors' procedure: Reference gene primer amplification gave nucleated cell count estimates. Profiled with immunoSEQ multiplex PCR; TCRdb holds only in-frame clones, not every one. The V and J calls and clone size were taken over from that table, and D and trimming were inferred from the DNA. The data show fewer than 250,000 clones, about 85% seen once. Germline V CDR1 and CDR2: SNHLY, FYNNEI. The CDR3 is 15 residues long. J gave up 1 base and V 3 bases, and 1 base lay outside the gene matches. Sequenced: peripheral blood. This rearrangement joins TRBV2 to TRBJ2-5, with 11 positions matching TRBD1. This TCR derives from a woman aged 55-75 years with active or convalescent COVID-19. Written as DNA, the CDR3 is TGTGCCAGCAGTGAGGACAGGGGGCTCCAAGAGACCCAGTACTTC. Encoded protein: CASSEDRGLQETQYF.